This T cell receptor (beta chain) was identified during a study of cytomegalovirus exposure and HLA in healthy donors (dated by TCRdb to 2015 to 2018). Notes on the research overall: A later analysis indicated that the roughly 130 validation repertoires were generated on the platform also employed for the 700 or so repertoires of the first cohort. The study aimed to test whether signatures of past pathogen exposure could be identified by cataloging public T cell receptors. A separate validation cohort of 90 to 150 different subjects was used in addition to the approximately 670-subject first cohort. The study combined high-throughput TCR immunosequencing, statistical association of individual TCRs with disease status, and machine learning to predict cytomegalovirus infection status. The research as a whole found: In vitro tests confirmed that a few of the cytomegalovirus-associated TCR beta chains recognize cytomegalovirus antigens. Of the cluster scores, 94% were above 0 in a later analysis, which found that TCRs clustered in the first cohort also tended to co-occur in the 120 validation repertoires. The study gave a list of some 150 TCR beta chains associated with cytomegalovirus. The classifier was reported to diagnose cytomegalovirus status with high specificity and sensitivity in both the original and validation cohorts. A later analysis lacked HLA typing for the validation cohort, so it scored co-occurrence in that cohort across all 110 or so repertoires. Across donors, most TCR sequences were observed very rarely, whereas some public TCRs were present in many individuals. According to the authors, the approach could potentially be generalized to other disease states and immunological phenotypes.

Note on this clone: The specificity of this receptor is unknown. Base qualities are not provided; no much larger clone lies one nucleotide away.

CDR1 is given as MGHDK and CDR2 as SYGVNS, both from the germline V gene. From the cysteine up to the phenylalanine, the CDR3 has a length of 14 residues. Only the CDR3 region is kept as DNA, spanning 42 bases read in frame from base 1. Trimming removed 1 base from V and 1 base from J, leaving 7 bases between the germline ends. The donors were included in the validation cohort of approximately 120 subjects, a group kept apart from the roughly 610-subject first cohort. The library relied on the immunoSEQ multiplex PCR assay. The authors' pipeline ran thus. A statistical classification framework was developed to diagnose cytomegalovirus status using the catalog of TCR beta chain sequences. TCRdb carries this immuneACCESS record with in-frame sequences only. Its versions omit some clonotypes, under half of them owing to an unresolved V gene in the studies checked, with the rest unexplained. D and trimming come from the DNA, and the V and J calls and clone size come from that table. In this sample the table shows roughly 270,000 clones, over 75% of which occur a single time. The ten most abundant clones make up over 0.85% of the sample.

This clonotype was sampled from a woman between 18 and 29 years old in good health and CMV-seronegative. The sequenced material came from PBMCs. Here the chain combines TRBV25-1 and TRBJ1-1, with the D gene too uncertain to name. The nucleotide sequence is TGTGCCAGCAGTGAATTTCGTAGGAACACTGAAGCTTTCTTT. Translated, this is CASSEFRRNTEAFF.